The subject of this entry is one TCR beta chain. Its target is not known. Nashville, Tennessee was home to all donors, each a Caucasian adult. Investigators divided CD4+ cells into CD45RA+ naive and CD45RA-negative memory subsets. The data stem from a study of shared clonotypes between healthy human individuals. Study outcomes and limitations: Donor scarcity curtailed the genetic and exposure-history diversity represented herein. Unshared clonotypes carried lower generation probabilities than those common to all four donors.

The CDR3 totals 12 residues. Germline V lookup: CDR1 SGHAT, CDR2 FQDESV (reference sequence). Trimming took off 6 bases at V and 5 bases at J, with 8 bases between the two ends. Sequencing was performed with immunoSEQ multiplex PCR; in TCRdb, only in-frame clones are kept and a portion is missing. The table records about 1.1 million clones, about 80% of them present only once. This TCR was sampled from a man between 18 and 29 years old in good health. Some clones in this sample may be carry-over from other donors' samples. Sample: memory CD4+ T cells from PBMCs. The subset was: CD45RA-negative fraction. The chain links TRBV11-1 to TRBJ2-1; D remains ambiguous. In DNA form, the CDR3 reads TGTGCCAGCAGGGCGAGTAACAATGAGCAGTTCTTC. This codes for CASRASNNEQFF.